This T cell receptor (beta chain) originates from a study of T cell repertoires in cytomegalovirus infection. About the study: Use of recently identified HLA-C-restricted and well-studied HLA-B-restricted CMV epitopes was part of the study. In public TCR beta signatures, there were indications of both CMV infection and matching HLA type. The study, taken as a whole, reports: Clonotype analysis showed dominance of the ex vivo response by HLA-C-restricted CMV-specific TCR beta clonotypes. Individuals carrying CMV plus the relevant HLA were identified by cumulative frequency of public TCR beta families.

TCRdb reprocessed the reads with MiXCR, giving one entry per CDR3 protein. The table has around 750,000 distinct CDR3 sequences, over 25% seen once. This clonotype has only a few counts. Antigen unknown. The clonotype originates from a human donor in good health (CMV status not recorded). Some clones in this sample may be carry-over from other donors' samples. The specimen comprised cultured CD8+ T cells from PBMCs, sampled from culture after CMV antigen stimulation.

CDR3 sequence reads: CASSQDGTGDLSSGNTIYF. Written as DNA, the CDR3 is TGCGCCAGCAGCCAAGACGGGACAGGGGATCTCTCCTCTGGAAACACCATATATTTT. This chain links TRBV4-3 with TRBJ1-3, with 10 bases aligning to TRBD1. V trimming: 0 bases; J trimming: 0 bases; junction bases outside the gene matches: 8. This CDR3 spans 19 amino acids. Per the germline V gene, CDR1 is LGHNA and CDR2 is YSLEER.